The text below deals with one T cell receptor (beta chain). Its antigen remains unknown. This entry is derived from a study of Ad26.COV2.S vaccination and SARS-CoV-2 variants. Study results and caveats: Recipients of either vaccine or placebo displayed similar breadth of non-spike TCRs.

The CDR3 is 13 residues long. V was pared by 8 bases and J by 8 bases, with 7 bases of the junction left unmatched. Germline CDR1 and CDR2: ENHRY and SYGVKD. Sequencing used immunoSEQ multiplex PCR; TCRdb keeps in-frame clones, though not all of them. The sample shows over 85,000 clones, about 78% of them seen only once. The source was peripheral blood, collected after recovery from COVID-19. The sequence came from a human donor who had recovered from COVID-19. The gene calls are TRBV10-3 and TRBJ1-5; TRBD1 matches 9 bases. The CDR3 sequence: CAISDRGTEPQHF. CDR3 bases: TGTGCCATCTCCGACAGGGGGACGGAGCCCCAGCATTTT.